A single sample gave rise to the 30 T cell receptor beta chains below, sequenced in a study of identical twins (TCRdb year 2016). Libraries were built with 5' RACE. Sequenced using an Illumina HiSeq 2000. The public reads were quality trimmed at Q25 with fastp and then assembled into clones with MiXCR by TCRdb, keeping productive beta chains. CDR3 protein sequences are deduplicated, and each keeps its most common genes and DNA. Across this sample there are 1.5 million to 2 million distinct CDR3 sequences, with 25% to 35% seen only once. The ten top clones hold over 0.25% of the sample. Sequenced sample: cord blood. All receptors come from a newborn girl in good health.

This clonotype was seen only a few times. The V call is TRBV20-1, the J call TRBJ2-3; 12 nucleotides match TRBD2. J was trimmed by 3 bases and V by 3 bases; bases with no gene match: 7. Germline assignment: CDR1 DFQATT and CDR2 SNEGSKA (reference sequence). The length of the CDR3 is 16 residues. CDR3 residues: CSARRLAGGPTDTQYF. CDR3 in DNA: TGCAGTGCTAGGCGGCTAGCGGGGGGGCCGACAGATACGCAGTATTTT.

This chain links TRBV20-1 with TRBJ1-4; 7 bases fit TRBD1. The CDR3 contains 13 residues. Germline loops: CDR1 DFQATT, CDR2 SNEGSKA (reference sequence). Trimming at V came to 4 bases and at J to 4 bases, leaving 3 bases not matched to a gene. In nucleotides, the CDR3 is TGCAGTGCTAAGGCAGGGGGTAATGAAAAACTGTTTTTT. It encodes CSAKAGGNEKLFF.

This clonotype has more than one count but fewer than ten. V usage is TRBV4-1 and J usage is TRBJ1-1, with D maybe TRBD1 (5 bases). Trimming shortened V by 4 bases and J by 0 bases, and 9 bases separated the two germline ends. CDR1 and CDR2 (germline): MGHRA, YSYEKL. The CDR3 is 14 amino acids. CDR3 nucleotide sequence: TGCGCCAGCAGCCCGGGGCCTTTGAACACTGAAGCTTTCTTT. Protein product: CASSPGPLNTEAFF.

The chain couples TRBV7-9 to TRBJ2-7; no reliable D call. Germline values: CDR1 SEHNR, CDR2 FQNEAQ (reference sequence). The CDR3 totals 12 residues. V shed 7 bases and J shed 3 bases, with 10 bases lying between them. The CDR3 nucleotides are TGTGCCAGCACCAATATACTCTACGAGCAGTACTTC. Amino acids: CASTNILYEQYF.

The V gene is TRBV29-1, the J gene TRBJ2-1, with D possibly matching TRBD2 (5 bases). From germline, CDR1 is SQVTM and CDR2 ANQGSEA. V lost 4 bases, J lost 4 bases, and 8 bases lay in between. The CDR3 has 12 residues. The CDR3 sequence: CSVGRAYNEQFF. CDR3 nucleotide sequence: TGCAGCGTTGGGCGGGCATACAATGAGCAGTTCTTC.

V gene TRBV6-2 or TRBV6-3 combines with J gene TRBJ2-3; 7 nucleotides line up with TRBD2. Trimming cost V 2 bases and J 3 bases; bases outside gene matches: 2. Germline V gene lookup returns CDR1 MNHEY and CDR2 SVGEGT. The CDR3 runs 14 residues. CDR3 nucleotides: TGTGCCAGCAGTTACGTGCGGGGGACAGATACGCAGTATTTT. This codes for CASSYVRGTDTQYF.

V and J are TRBV20-1 and TRBJ2-2, with 9 bases fitting TRBD2. Germline V gene lookup returns CDR1 DFQATT and CDR2 SNEGSKA (reference sequence). This CDR3 comprises 13 residues. J lost 4 bases, V lost 3 bases, and 0 bases had no gene match. CDR3 sequence reads: CSARRGGTGELFF. DNA of the CDR3: TGCAGTGCTAGGCGGGGGGGCACCGGGGAGCTGTTTTTT.

The chain has TRBV12-3 or TRBV12-4 and TRBJ2-1; 9 nucleotides line up with TRBD1. The CDR3 length is 16 residues. V trimming: 6 bases; J trimming: 5 bases; junction bases outside the gene matches: 11. The CDR3 coding sequence is TGTGCCAGCAGGTCTCCCCGGGACAGGGAGAACAATGAGCAGTTCTTC. Protein: CASRSPRDRENNEQFF.

The CDR3 region is CASSPRRGDRTYEQYF. The CDR3 nucleotides are TGTGCCAGCAGCCCGAGGAGGGGGGACCGTACCTACGAGCAGTACTTC. This chain connects TRBV7-2 to TRBJ2-7, with D perhaps matching TRBD1 or TRBD2 (6 bases each). The CDR3 sequence is 16 residues long. CDR1 and CDR2 (germline): SGHTA, FQGNSA. V was clipped by 5 bases and J by 2 bases, with 19 bases between them. The full variable domain, with the rest looked up from reference TRBV7-2 and TRBJ2-7, is GAGVSQSPSNKVTEKGKDVELRCDPISGHTALYWYRQSLGQGLEFLIYFQGNSAPDKSGLPSDRFSAERTGGSVSTLTIQRTQQEDSAVYLCASSPRRGDRTYEQYFGPGTRLTVT.

Written as DNA, the CDR3 is TGTGCCAGCAGCTTAGATTGGACTAGCGGGAGTAGCGATGAGCAGTACTTC. Amino acids: CASSLDWTSGSSDEQYF. The chain joins TRBV7-2 to TRBJ2-7; 13 positions agree with TRBD2. Per the germline V gene, CDR1 is SGHTA and CDR2 is FQGNSA. J was trimmed by 7 bases and V by 1 base; bases with no gene match: 10. The length of the CDR3 is 17 residues. Looking up the rest from reference TRBV7-2 and TRBJ2-7 gives the full variable domain: GAGVSQSPSNKVTEKGKDVELRCDPISGHTALYWYRQSLGQGLEFLIYFQGNSAPDKSGLPSDRFSAERTGGSVSTLTIQRTQQEDSAVYLCASSLDWTSGSSDEQYFGPGTRLTVT.

This clonotype has more than one count but fewer than ten. The rearrangement uses TRBV9 and TRBJ2-3; D is undetermined. This CDR3 is 14 amino acids long. Germline values: CDR1 SGDLS, CDR2 YYNGEE. V was shortened by 5 bases and J by 2 bases, with 12 bases between the two germline ends. CDR3 bases: TGTGCCAGCAGTACAGCAGTCCTCACAGATACGCAGTATTTT. Amino acid sequence: CASSTAVLTDTQYF.

The rearrangement joins TRBV2 to TRBJ2-7; weak D call: TRBD1 (6 bases). The germline V gene has CDR1 SNHLY and CDR2 FYNNEI. Trimming removed 6 bases from V and 7 bases from J, with 22 bases in between. The CDR3 totals 15 residues. CDR3 residues: CASSSTDRYDNEQYF. CDR3 coding DNA: TGTGCCAGCAGCTCCACCGACAGGTACGACAATGAGCAGTACTTC. Using reference TRBV2 and TRBJ2-7 for the parts outside the CDR3, the full variable domain is EPEVTQTPSHQVTQMGQEVILRCVPISNHLYFYWYRQILGQKVEFLVSFYNNEISEKSEIFDDQFSVERPDGSNFTLKIRSTKLEDSAMYFCASSSTDRYDNEQYFGPGTRLTVT.

The CDR3 reads CASSTQGGVNEQFF. The CDR3 DNA is TGTGCCAGCAGCACCCAGGGGGGGGTCAATGAGCAGTTCTTC. This chain connects TRBV9 to TRBJ2-1, with D possibly being TRBD1 or TRBD2 (7 bases each). V lost 4 bases, J lost 6 bases, and 14 bases lay in between. In germline, CDR1 is SGDLS, CDR2 YYNGEE. The CDR3 extends over 14 amino acids.

The chain is built from TRBV2 and TRBJ2-2; TRBD2 is a possible D gene (5 bases). V was pared by 10 bases and J by 3 bases, with 9 bases between. Germline assignment: CDR1 SNHLY and CDR2 FYNNEI. This CDR3 has 12 residues. The CDR3 DNA sequence: TGTGCCAAACGGACTGACACCGGGGAGCTGTTTTTT. This encodes CAKRTDTGELFF.

The J gene is TRBJ2-3, the V gene TRBV20-1; 10 bases align to TRBD2. Germline assignment: CDR1 DFQATT and CDR2 SNEGSKA (reference sequence). The CDR3 has 15 amino acids. V shed 6 bases, J shed 5 bases, and the junction held 11 bases outside the gene matches. CDR3 bases: TGCAGTGCCCTAGATAGCGGGGGGCTTGGAGATACGCAGTATTTT. It codes for CSALDSGGLGDTQYF.

The chain combines TRBV7-9 with TRBJ1-2; D is unresolved. V gave up 2 bases and J gave up 8 bases, with 6 bases separating them. The CDR3 loop spans 11 amino acids. The V gene's germline CDR1 is SEHNR and CDR2 FQNEAQ (reference sequence). CDR3: CASSLIRGYTF. CDR3 bases: TGTGCCAGCAGCTTAATACGCGGCTACACCTTC.

The chain has TRBV9 and TRBJ2-2, with a tentative D call TRBD2 (6 bases). Between the trimmed V and J ends, which lost 3 bases and 4 bases, there was a span of 10 bases. The CDR3 has 14 amino acids. Germline loops: CDR1 SGDLS, CDR2 YYNGEE. DNA of the CDR3: TGTGCCAGCAGCGCCGGGACTTCCACCGGGGAGCTGTTTTTT. Amino acid sequence: CASSAGTSTGELFF.

The V and J genes are TRBV18 and TRBJ1-2; D is possibly TRBD1 (5 bases). Per germline, CDR1 KGHSH and CDR2 LQKENI. Trimming shortened V by 3 bases and J by 7 bases, and 18 bases separated the two germline ends. The CDR3 is made up of 15 amino acids. DNA of the CDR3: TGTGCCAGCTCACCGGAAAGGGCAGCGGGGCGTGGCTACACCTTC. Residues: CASSPERAAGRGYTF.

This clonotype appeared a few times. The genes are TRBV20-1 and TRBJ2-7; D perhaps matches TRBD1 (6 bases). Germline V lookup: CDR1 DFQATT, CDR2 SNEGSKA (reference sequence). CDR3 size: 13 residues. Trimming shortened V by 6 bases and J by 5 bases, and 17 bases separated the two germline ends. Written as DNA, the CDR3 is TGCAGTGCCCGGGACATCCCCCGCGACGAGCAGTACTTC. Protein: CSARDIPRDEQYF.

This clonotype was counted between two and nine times. CDR3 nucleotide sequence: TGCAGTGCTATACTAGCGGGGGGGCTCACCTACGAGCAGTACTTC. The encoded protein is CSAILAGGLTYEQYF. The chain joins TRBV20-1 to TRBJ2-7; 13 nucleotides match TRBD2. The germline gives CDR1 DFQATT, CDR2 SNEGSKA (reference sequence). J was trimmed by 2 bases and V by 4 bases; bases with no gene match: 5. The CDR3 loop spans 15 amino acids.

There are a few counts of this clonotype. V gene TRBV28 combines with J gene TRBJ2-7; 11 nucleotides align to TRBD1. V shed 5 bases and J 3 bases; nucleotides not matched to a gene: 9. Germline CDR1 and CDR2: MDHEN and SYDVKM. The CDR3 contains 16 residues. CDR3 DNA: TGTGCCAGCAGTCTTTCCGGGACAGGGGGGTACTACGAGCAGTACTTC. This translates into CASSLSGTGGYYEQYF.

The V and J genes are TRBV29-1 and TRBJ1-2; TRBD1 matches at 8 bases. Germline CDR1 and CDR2: SQVTM and ANQGSEA. The trim removed 6 bases at V and 5 bases at J, leaving 14 bases unmatched. The CDR3 covers 15 residues. CDR3 residues: CSVDGQGRGPYGYTF. In nucleotides, the CDR3 is TGCAGCGTGGATGGACAGGGACGGGGGCCATATGGCTACACCTTC.

This clonotype has a count of ten or more. The chain links TRBV7-9 to TRBJ2-1, with no clear D. CDR3 length: 13 residues. Germline lookup yields CDR1 SEHNR and CDR2 FQNEAQ (reference sequence). The V and J ends lost 5 bases and 1 base respectively, with 6 bases between them. The CDR3 loop is CASSRVSYNEQFF. The CDR3 region has the DNA TGTGCCAGCAGCCGGGTTTCCTACAATGAGCAGTTCTTC.

For the CDR3, the DNA is TGTGCCAGCTCTATGACTTTACAGGGAACTAATGAAAAACTGTTTTTT. Residues: CASSMTLQGTNEKLFF. The chain is built from TRBV18 and TRBJ1-4, with a weak D call TRBD1 (6 bases). V was pared by 6 bases and J by 1 base, with 15 bases between. Per the germline V gene, CDR1 is KGHSH and CDR2 is LQKENI. The CDR3 runs to 16 residues.

A few counts support this clonotype. V and J are TRBV20-1 and TRBJ2-2; D remains ambiguous. The CDR3 has 14 amino acids. V lost 6 bases to trimming and J lost 4 bases, with 15 bases between them. The germline CDR1 and CDR2 sequences are DFQATT and SNEGSKA (reference sequence). CDR3 in DNA: TGCAGTGCCCATAGTCCTGGCTCCACCGGGGAGCTGTTTTTT. Amino acid sequence: CSAHSPGSTGELFF.

The chain links TRBV2 to TRBJ2-4; 8 bases fit TRBD2. The tail of the sequence fits TRBJ2-7 better, so the J call may be wrong. The CDR3 is 16 residues long. CDR1 is SNHLY, CDR2 FYNNEI, per germline. CDR3 in amino acids: CASSDLTSGRFYEQYF. The CDR3 coding sequence is TGTGCCAGCAGTGACCTAACTAGCGGCCGTTTCTACGAGCAGTACTTC.

The chain recombines TRBV3-1 with TRBJ2-4, with 12 bases that match TRBD2. Trimming removed 0 bases from V and 3 bases from J; junction bases left unmatched: 9. The germline CDR1 and CDR2 sequences are LGHDT and YNNKEL (reference sequence). This CDR3 is built from 19 residues. CDR3 DNA: TGTGCCAGCAGCCAAGAGAGACTAGCGGGAGTGAGGGGCAAAAACATTCAGTACTTC. This gives the protein CASSQERLAGVRGKNIQYF.

This clonotype was seen a few times. The V call is TRBV28, the J call TRBJ2-7, with TRBD1 matching 9 bases. The CDR3 is 15 amino acids. CDR1 MDHEN and CDR2 SYDVKM come from the germline V gene. V was clipped by 5 bases and J by 2 bases; unmatched bases: 7. The CDR3 region has the DNA TGTGCCAGCAGTGTGGGACAGGGCCTTCCCTACGAGCAGTACTTC. Its protein is CASSVGQGLPYEQYF.

The chain has TRBV20-1 and TRBJ2-4, with D perhaps TRBD2 (6 bases). The J call may be in error: the DNA end matches TRBJ2-7 better. Germline V gene sequence: CDR1 DFQATT, CDR2 SNEGSKA (reference sequence). The CDR3 spans 14 residues. The CDR3 region has the DNA TGCAGTGCTAGAGGTAACGGGAGAAGCTACGAGCAGTACTTC. Amino acid sequence: CSARGNGRSYEQYF.

This clonotype was seen a handful of times. The chain couples TRBV28 to TRBJ1-4; no definite D call. This CDR3 is 12 amino acids long. Trimming took off 6 bases at V and 4 bases at J, with 6 bases between the two ends. The germline V gene has CDR1 MDHEN and CDR2 SYDVKM. DNA of the CDR3: TGTGCCAGCAGACAGAATAATGAAAAACTGTTTTTT. It is translated as CASRQNNEKLFF. The entire variable domain, with the rest obtained from reference TRBV28 and TRBJ1-4, is as follows: DVKVTQSSRYLVKRTGEKVFLECVQDMDHENMFWYRQDPGLGLRLIYFSYDVKMKEKGDIPEGYSVSREKKERFSLILESASTNQTSMYLCASRQNNEKLFFGSGTQLSVL.